This record covers a single TCR beta chain. RNA amounts of about 0.5 to 1 ug underwent reverse transcription with random hexamers. Each CDR3 protein is one row after TCRdb ran MiXCR on the immunoSEQ multiplex PCR reads. The sample yields about 300,000 distinct CDR3 sequences, approximately 90% seen once. This sample stems from a study of CD8 T cells in Susac syndrome. CDR1 is DFQATT, CDR2 SNEGSKA, per germline (reference sequence). This CDR3 is 13 amino acids long. J gave up 7 bases and V 7 bases, and 6 bases lay outside the gene matches. The chain recombines TRBV20-1 with TRBJ1-6; 8 bases map to TRBD1. Sample: CD8+ T cells from PBMCs. The TCR comes from a human donor with multiple sclerosis. CDR3 region: CSGTDRENSPLHF. For the CDR3, the DNA is TGCAGTGGGACGGACAGGGAGAATTCACCCCTCCACTTT.